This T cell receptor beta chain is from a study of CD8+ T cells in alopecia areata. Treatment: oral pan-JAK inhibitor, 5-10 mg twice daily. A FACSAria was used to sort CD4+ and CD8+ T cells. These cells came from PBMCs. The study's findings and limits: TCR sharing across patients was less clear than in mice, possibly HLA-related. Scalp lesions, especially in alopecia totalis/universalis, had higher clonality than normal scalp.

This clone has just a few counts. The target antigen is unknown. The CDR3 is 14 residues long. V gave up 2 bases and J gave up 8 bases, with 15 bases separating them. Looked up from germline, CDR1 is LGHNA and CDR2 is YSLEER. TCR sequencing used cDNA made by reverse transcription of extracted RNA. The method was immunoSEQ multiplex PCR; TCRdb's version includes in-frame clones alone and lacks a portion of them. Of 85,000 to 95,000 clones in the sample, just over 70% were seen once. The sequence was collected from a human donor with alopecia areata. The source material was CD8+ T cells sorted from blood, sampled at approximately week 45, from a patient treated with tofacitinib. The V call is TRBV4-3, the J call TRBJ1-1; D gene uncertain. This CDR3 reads CASSQSDGPSEAFF. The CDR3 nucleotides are TGCGCCAGCAGCCAATCAGACGGACCATCCGAAGCTTTCTTT.